A single sample is the source of the 27 T cell receptor beta chains below, sequenced in a study of blood T cell repertoires in COVID-19. Some clones are missing from TCRdb's copy, which holds only in-frame ones; the method was immunoSEQ multiplex PCR. The data show under 200,000 clones, roughly 90% seen once. Sequences were obtained from peripheral blood. The receptors were sampled from a man between 18 and 29 years old with active or convalescent COVID-19.

The V gene is TRBV5-1, the J gene TRBJ2-1, with 8 bases matching TRBD2. The V and J ends lost 4 bases and 5 bases, in that order; junction bases with no gene match: 14. This CDR3 contains 17 residues. CDR1 and CDR2 (germline): SGHRS, YFSETQ. The CDR3 region has the DNA TGCGCCAGCAGCACGGACCGAACTAGCGGACGCAACAATGAGCAGTTCTTC. Its protein product is CASSTDRTSGRNNEQFF.

The rearrangement uses TRBV5-1 and TRBJ1-6; D gene unclear. CDR1 and CDR2 (germline): SGHRS, YFSETQ. The CDR3 runs 15 residues. V was cut by 0 bases and J by 6 bases, with 10 bases left in between. The CDR3 DNA is TGCGCCAGCAGCTTGGACTTCGGGATTAATTCACCCCTCCACTTT. Amino acid sequence: CASSLDFGINSPLHF.

This chain links TRBV4-2 with TRBJ1-5; D is perhaps TRBD1 (5 bases). The CDR3 loop spans 16 amino acids. V lost 0 bases, J lost 3 bases, and 12 bases lay in between. CDR1 LGHNA and CDR2 YNFKEQ come from the germline V gene. The CDR3 is CASSQDRGGLNQPQHF. CDR3 sequence (DNA): TGTGCCAGCAGCCAAGATCGCGGGGGACTCAATCAGCCCCAGCATTTT.

This chain connects TRBV7-3 to TRBJ2-3, with 8 bases lining up with TRBD1. Trimming removed 5 bases from V and 3 bases from J; junction bases left unmatched: 7. The length of the CDR3 is 15 residues. CDR1 is SGHTA, CDR2 FQGTGA, per germline. The CDR3 region is CASSPDRGKTDTQYF. The CDR3 region has the DNA TGTGCCAGCAGCCCTGACAGGGGAAAGACAGATACGCAGTATTTT.

V and J are TRBV12-3 or TRBV12-4 and TRBJ2-1; D is possibly TRBD1 (5 bases). The CDR3 spans 13 residues. V lost 3 bases, J lost 9 bases, and 12 bases lay in between. CDR3 residues: CASSFNNDSEQFF. As DNA, the CDR3 is TGTGCCAGCAGTTTTAATAATGACAGTGAGCAGTTCTTC.

A note on this clone: A junction end diverges from the germline sequence, so it may reflect a read error. This CDR3 is also generated by other DNA sequences in the sample. This chain links TRBV12-3 or TRBV12-4 with TRBJ1-2, with D tentatively TRBD1 (6 bases). The CDR3 has 13 residues. The CDR3 nucleotides read TGTGCCAGCAGCTTAGGACAGAACTATGGCTACACCTTC. This translates into CASSLGQNYGYTF.

This clone was seen just once. The chain has TRBV9 and TRBJ1-3; D is possibly TRBD1 (5 bases). V lost 4 bases and J 12 bases, leaving 14 bases between the germline ends. Germline CDR1 and CDR2: SGDLS and YYNGEE. This CDR3 is built from 12 residues. CDR3 nucleotide sequence: TGTGCCAGCAGCCCCAGCGGGGCCTACATATATTTT. Translated, it gives CASSPSGAYIYF.

The gene calls are TRBV24-1 and TRBJ2-1; D may be TRBD2 (7 bases). The germline V gene encodes CDR1 KGHDR and CDR2 SFDVKD. V lost 5 bases to trimming and J lost 8 bases, with 12 bases between them. This CDR3 comprises 13 residues. The CDR3: CATSVGGAHEQFF. Here the CDR3 DNA reads TGTGCCACCAGTGTTGGGGGGGCCCATGAGCAGTTCTTC.

The V and J genes are TRBV29-1 and TRBJ1-2; D is undetermined. This CDR3 has 11 amino acids. Deletions cut 2 bases from V and 5 bases from J, with 6 bases between. The germline V gene has CDR1 SQVTM and CDR2 ANQGSEA. The CDR3 DNA reads TGCAGCGTTGAAAGGGAGTATGGCTACACCTTC. Its protein product is CSVEREYGYTF.

The CDR3 coding sequence is TGCAGCGTTAAGGGACTAGCGGTACAAGAGACCCAGTACTTC. Protein: CSVKGLAVQETQYF. J is TRBJ2-5 and V is TRBV29-1, with 11 bases identical to TRBD2. Germline-derived CDR1 and CDR2 are SQVTM and ANQGSEA. Germline trimming cut 5 bases from V and 2 bases from J; bases unmatched to any gene: 4. The CDR3 runs 14 residues.

The chain recombines TRBV6-5 with TRBJ1-1, with 12 bases fitting TRBD1. CDR3 length: 14 residues. Germline CDR1 and CDR2: MNHEY and SVGAGI. J gave up 5 bases and V 6 bases, and 4 bases lay outside the gene matches. CDR3 DNA sequence: TGTGCCAGCAGCCGGGACAGGGGGCAAACTGAAGCTTTCTTT. It is translated as CASSRDRGQTEAFF.

CDR3 nucleotide sequence: TGTGCCAGCTCCCGGGGATCTGGGGGGACTAGCGGGAGAGGTGAGCAGTTCTTC. This sequence encodes CASSRGSGGTSGRGEQFF. This chain connects TRBV19 to TRBJ2-1; 14 nucleotides line up with TRBD2. CDR3 length: 18 amino acids. The V gene end was trimmed by 9 bases and the J gene end by 9 bases; junction bases not matched to a gene: 19. In germline, CDR1 is LNHDA, CDR2 SQIVND (reference sequence).

The chain carries TRBV2 and TRBJ1-2; tentatively, D is TRBD1 (5 bases). The CDR3 is 13 residues long. The V gene's germline CDR1 is SNHLY and CDR2 FYNNEI. V lost 3 bases to trimming and J lost 6 bases, with 11 bases between them. CDR3 sequence (DNA): TGTGCCAGCAGTGAGCGGGGGTCGGATGGCTACACCTTC. Amino acid sequence: CASSERGSDGYTF.

The chain combines TRBV4-3 with TRBJ2-1; D is perhaps TRBD1 (5 bases). This CDR3 spans 15 amino acids. Trimming left V 0 bases short and J 8 bases short, with 14 bases between. Per germline, CDR1 LGHNA and CDR2 YSLEER. CDR3 sequence (DNA): TGCGCCAGCAGCCAAGATGGACAAGGGCGCGATGAGCAGTTCTTC. Its protein product is CASSQDGQGRDEQFF.

The V and J genes are TRBV5-1 and TRBJ2-3, with 9 bases fitting TRBD2. Germline lookup yields CDR1 SGHRS and CDR2 YFSETQ. The CDR3 extends over 16 amino acids. V shed 3 bases, J shed 4 bases, and the junction held 9 bases outside the gene matches. The CDR3 loop is CASSSRSSGASDTQYF. CDR3 in DNA: TGCGCCAGCAGCTCCAGATCTAGCGGGGCCTCAGATACGCAGTATTTT.

J is TRBJ2-7 and V is TRBV3-1 (or the pseudogene TRBV3-2); TRBD1 matches 9 bases. This CDR3 has 15 amino acids. Trimming at V came to 4 bases and at J to 5 bases, leaving 9 bases not matched to a gene. CDR1 is LGHDT, CDR2 YNNKEL, per germline (reference sequence). DNA of the CDR3: TGTGCCAGCAGCCCCGTCGACAGGGGGAGAGACGAGCAGTACTTC. Amino acid sequence: CASSPVDRGRDEQYF.

The V call is TRBV18, the J call TRBJ1-5; 12 nucleotides agree with TRBD1. This CDR3 has 17 amino acids. CDR1 KGHSH and CDR2 LQKENI come from the germline V gene. Germline trimming cut 2 bases from V and 2 bases from J; bases unmatched to any gene: 4. CDR3 coding DNA: TGTGCCAGCTCACCAGGGACAGGGGGCTCGGGCAATCAGCCCCAGCATTTT. Encoded protein: CASSPGTGGSGNQPQHF. Complete variable domain (other parts from reference TRBV18 and TRBJ1-5): NAGVMQNPRHLVRRRGQEARLRCSPMKGHSHVYWYRQLPEEGLKFMVYLQKENIIDESGMPKERFSAEFPKEGPSILRIQQVVRGDSAAYFCASSPGTGGSGNQPQHFGDGTRLSIL.

The V gene is TRBV9, the J gene TRBJ2-5, with TRBD1 matching 8 bases. The CDR3 is 14 residues long. The V gene end was trimmed by 3 bases and the J gene end by 5 bases; junction bases not matched to a gene: 6. Germline CDR1 reads SGDLS; CDR2 reads YYNGEE. Here the CDR3 DNA reads TGTGCCAGCAGCGCAAGACAGGGGTCGGAGACCCAGTACTTC. Translating it yields CASSARQGSETQYF.

This sequence joins TRBV5-1 and TRBJ2-7; 8 bases are a match to TRBD2. The CDR3 loop spans 16 amino acids. Germline trimming cut 1 base from V and 0 bases from J; bases unmatched to any gene: 6. Germline V gene sequence: CDR1 SGHRS, CDR2 YFSETQ. The CDR3, as DNA: TGCGCCAGCAGCTTGCCACAGCGGGAGAGCTCCTACGAGCAGTACTTC. Its translation is CASSLPQRESSYEQYF.

The chain is built from TRBV4-1 and TRBJ1-5; tentative D call: TRBD1 (6 bases). Germline V gene sequence: CDR1 MGHRA, CDR2 YSYEKL. The length of the CDR3 is 17 residues. The V end was cut by 1 base, the J end by 1 base, with 14 bases between. CDR3 nucleotides: TGCGCCAGCAGCCAAGGGTGGGCAGGGGAGAGCAATCAGCCCCAGCATTTT. This encodes CASSQGWAGESNQPQHF.

The V call is TRBV2, the J call TRBJ1-5; D is unresolved. The CDR3 sequence is 14 residues long. CDR1 and CDR2 from the germline V gene are SNHLY and FYNNEI. Deletions cut 7 bases from V and 9 bases from J, with 19 bases between. The CDR3 region has the DNA TGTGCCAGCAACCGGGAGGGCGAAAACTGGCCCCAGCATTTT. It yields the protein CASNREGENWPQHF. The complete variable domain, with remaining parts taken from reference TRBV2 and TRBJ1-5, reads EPEVTQTPSHQVTQMGQEVILRCVPISNHLYFYWYRQILGQKVEFLVSFYNNEISEKSEIFDDQFSVERPDGSNFTLKIRSTKLEDSAMYFCASNREGENWPQHFGDGTRLSIL.

The J gene is TRBJ2-7, the V gene TRBV7-2; 8 nucleotides agree with TRBD2. Trimming took 4 bases from V and 4 from J; bases not matched to a gene: 9. The CDR3 sequence is 15 residues long. Per the germline V gene, CDR1 is SGHTA and CDR2 is FQGNSA. The CDR3 DNA reads TGTGCCAGCAGCTCAAGCGGGAGATCGTTATACGAGCAGTACTTC. This gives the protein CASSSSGRSLYEQYF.

This clone was picked up one time. The chain carries TRBV29-1 and TRBJ2-3; 12 bases align to TRBD2. CDR3 size: 15 residues. Germline-derived CDR1 and CDR2 are SQVTM and ANQGSEA. V trimming: 4 bases; J trimming: 8 bases; junction bases outside the gene matches: 10. The chain's CDR3 is CSVGSGTSGQGTQYF. The CDR3 DNA is TGCAGCGTTGGTTCCGGGACTAGCGGGCAGGGTACGCAGTATTTT.

Only one count was recorded for this clone. CDR3 nucleotide sequence: TGTGCCAGCAGCGCGGGACAGGGGTTCTATGGCTACACCTTC. Its protein is CASSAGQGFYGYTF. J is TRBJ1-2 and V is TRBV9, with 10 positions matching TRBD1. Unmatched junction bases numbered 3, after V lost 3 bases and J lost 4 bases. The length of the CDR3 is 14 residues. The V gene's germline CDR1 is SGDLS and CDR2 YYNGEE.

The chain couples TRBV14 to TRBJ2-6; tentatively, D is TRBD2 (5 bases). Germline CDR1 reads SGHDN; CDR2 reads FVKESK. Trimming stripped 0 bases from V and 1 base from J, with 13 bases between. This CDR3 is 18 amino acids long. CDR3 nucleotides: TGTGCCAGCAGCCAAGATTGGAGGTCGAAATCTGGGGCCAACGTCCTGACTTTC. It translates to CASSQDWRSKSGANVLTF. Complete variable domain (other parts from reference TRBV14 and TRBJ2-6): EAGVTQFPSHSVIEKGQTVTLRCDPISGHDNLYWYRRVMGKEIKFLLHFVKESKQDESGMPNNRFLAERTGGTYSTLKVQPAELEDSGVYFCASSQDWRSKSGANVLTFGAGSRLTVL.

V is TRBV12-5 and J is TRBJ2-2; possible D gene TRBD1, 6 bases. V lost 4 bases and J 3 bases, leaving 12 bases between the germline ends. Germline-derived CDR1 and CDR2 are LGHNT and FRNRAP. CDR3 length equals 15 residues. The CDR3 nucleotides are TGTGCTAGTGGTTCACAGGGATGGGACACCGGGGAGCTGTTTTTT. Its translation: CASGSQGWDTGELFF. Drawing the rest from reference TRBV12-5 and TRBJ2-2, the complete variable domain is DARVTQTPRHKVTEMGQEVTMRCQPILGHNTVFWYRQTMMQGLELLAYFRNRAPLDDSGMPKDRFSAEMPDATLATLKIQPSEPRDSAVYFCASGSQGWDTGELFFGEGSRLTVL.

This chain uses TRBV19 with TRBJ2-6, with D possibly matching TRBD1 (6 bases). Trimming pared 1 base from V and 4 bases from J, leaving 11 bases between. CDR1 and CDR2 from the germline V gene are LNHDA and SQIVND (reference sequence). CDR3 length: 16 residues. This CDR3 is CASSIAQGMGANVLTF. In DNA, the CDR3 is TGTGCCAGTAGTATAGCACAGGGTATGGGGGCCAACGTCCTGACTTTC.